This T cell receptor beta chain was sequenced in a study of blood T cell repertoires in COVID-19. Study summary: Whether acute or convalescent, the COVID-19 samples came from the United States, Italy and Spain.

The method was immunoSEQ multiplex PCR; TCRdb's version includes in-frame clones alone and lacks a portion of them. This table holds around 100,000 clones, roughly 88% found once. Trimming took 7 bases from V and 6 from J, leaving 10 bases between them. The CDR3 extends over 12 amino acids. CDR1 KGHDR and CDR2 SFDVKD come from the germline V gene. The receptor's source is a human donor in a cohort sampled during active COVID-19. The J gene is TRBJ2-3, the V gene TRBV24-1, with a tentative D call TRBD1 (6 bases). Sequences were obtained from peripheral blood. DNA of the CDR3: TGTGCCACCAGGGACAGCCTGGATACGCAGTATTTT. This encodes CATRDSLDTQYF.